This T cell receptor (beta chain) was observed in a study of molecular identifiers for immune sequencing clone quantification. Germline CDR1 reads SQVTM; CDR2 reads ANQGSEA. The CDR3 runs 12 residues. Worth noting for this clonotype: What it recognizes is unknown. This could be a read error, since a much larger clone is one nucleotide away.

MiXCR, run by TCRdb on the PCR reads, gives a single entry per CDR3 protein. The data hold some 590,000 distinct CDR3 sequences, with 25% observed a single time. Broader study findings: Investigators reportedly could detect spiked Jurkat TCR RNA from one cell among approximately 1 million naive cells.

The chain combines TRBV29-1 with TRBJ2-7, with D perhaps TRBD1 (6 bases). The specimen sequenced was naive CD8+ T cells from blood, with Jurkat cell RNA spiked in. Subset denoted: FACS-sorted CD8+CD4-CCR7+CD45RA+ naive T cells. The clonotype comes from a human donor in good health. Some libraries in this study had Jurkat cell RNA spiked in. CDR3 bases: TGCAGCGTCTTAGGACAGCACTACGTGCAGTACTTC. Its protein is CSVLGQHYVQYF.